This TCR beta chain is drawn from a study of blood T cell repertoires in COVID-19. Study-level background: Acute-phase and convalescent COVID-19 samples originated in the United States, Italy and Spain. T cells, B-cell-depleted T cells, or PBMCs supplied cDNA or gDNA.

Clones were sequenced by immunoSEQ multiplex PCR, and TCRdb holds only the in-frame ones, with some missing. The sample records 250,000 to 300,000 clones, 70% to 90% being singletons. The sample consisted of peripheral blood. This TCR derives from a woman aged 65 to 85 with acute or convalescent COVID-19.

The CDR3 reads CASSLRGNYGYTF. The CDR3 bases are TGTGCCAGCAGCCTAAGGGGGAACTATGGCTACACCTTC. The chain links TRBV28 to TRBJ1-2; the D gene is possibly TRBD1 (6 bases). Germline-derived CDR1 and CDR2 are MDHEN and SYDVKM. CDR3 size: 13 residues. With 6 bases removed from V and 2 bases from J, the gap between germline ends came to 10 bases.